This T cell receptor beta chain was sequenced in a study of sequential checkpoint blockade in melanoma. Study-wide background: First-line arms were nivolumab then ipilimumab, or the reverse, randomized 1:1. Maintenance nivolumab came after either treatment sequence.

Using immunoSEQ multiplex PCR, the repertoire was profiled, and TCRdb retains in-frame clones only, with some absent. Of roughly 8,800 clones detected, around 70% appear once; the ten largest clones hold around 24%. Treatment denoted: randomized to nivolumab then ipilimumab (arm A) or the reverse (arm B). Patients had received no earlier DNA-damaging chemotherapy. Live CD3+CD8+ CD19− CD56− cells were sorted from PBMCs. The germline CDR1 and CDR2 sequences are MGHRA and YSYEKL. The CDR3 is 15 residues long. V was pared by 4 bases and J by 8 bases, with 20 bases between. The gene calls are TRBV4-1 and TRBJ1-1; a weak D match, TRBD1 (6 bases). Sequences were derived from CD8+ T cells sorted from blood (inferred from file names), sampled from a patient given nivolumab and ipilimumab in sequence. The receptor was isolated from a human donor with melanoma. In DNA form, the CDR3 reads TGCGCCAGCAGCCCTCTACAGGGAGTGGCCAGGGAAGCTTTCTTT. It yields the protein CASSPLQGVAREAFF.